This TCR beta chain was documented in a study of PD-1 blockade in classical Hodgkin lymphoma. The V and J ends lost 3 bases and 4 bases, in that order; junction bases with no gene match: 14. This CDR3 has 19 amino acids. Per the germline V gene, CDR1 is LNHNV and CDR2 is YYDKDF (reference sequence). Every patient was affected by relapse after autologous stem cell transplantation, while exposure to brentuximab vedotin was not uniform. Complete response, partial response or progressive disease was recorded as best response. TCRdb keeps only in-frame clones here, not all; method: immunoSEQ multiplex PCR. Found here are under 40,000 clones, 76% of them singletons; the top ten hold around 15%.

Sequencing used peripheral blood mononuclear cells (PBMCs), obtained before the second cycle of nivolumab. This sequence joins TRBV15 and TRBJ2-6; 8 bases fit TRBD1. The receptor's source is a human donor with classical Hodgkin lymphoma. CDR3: CATSSPVGAGGDGANVLTF. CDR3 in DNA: TGTGCCACCAGCAGTCCGGTGGGGGCAGGGGGCGACGGGGCCAACGTCCTGACTTTC.